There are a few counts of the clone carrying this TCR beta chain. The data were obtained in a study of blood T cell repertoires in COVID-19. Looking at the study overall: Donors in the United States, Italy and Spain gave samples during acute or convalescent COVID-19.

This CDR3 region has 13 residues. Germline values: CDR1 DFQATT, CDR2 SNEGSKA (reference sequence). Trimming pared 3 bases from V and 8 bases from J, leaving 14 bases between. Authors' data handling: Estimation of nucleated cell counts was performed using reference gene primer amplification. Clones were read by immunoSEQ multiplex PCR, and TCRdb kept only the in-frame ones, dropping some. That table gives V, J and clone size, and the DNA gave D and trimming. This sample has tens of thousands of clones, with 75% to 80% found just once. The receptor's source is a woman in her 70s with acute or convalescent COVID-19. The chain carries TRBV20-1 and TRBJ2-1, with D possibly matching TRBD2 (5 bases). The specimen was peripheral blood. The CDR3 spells CSASLDSVDEQFF. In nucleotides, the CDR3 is TGCAGTGCTAGTCTGGACTCGGTGGATGAGCAGTTCTTC.